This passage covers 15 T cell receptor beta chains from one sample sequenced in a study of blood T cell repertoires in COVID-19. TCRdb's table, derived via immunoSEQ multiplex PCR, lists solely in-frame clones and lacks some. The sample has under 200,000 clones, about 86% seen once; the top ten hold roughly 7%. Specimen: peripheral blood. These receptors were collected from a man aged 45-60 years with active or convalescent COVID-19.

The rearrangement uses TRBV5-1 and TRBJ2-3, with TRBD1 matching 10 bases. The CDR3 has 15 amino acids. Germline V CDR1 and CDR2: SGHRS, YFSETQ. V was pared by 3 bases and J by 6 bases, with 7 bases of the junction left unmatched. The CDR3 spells CASSSSGTGVDTQYF. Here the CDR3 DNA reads TGCGCCAGCAGCTCTTCCGGGACAGGGGTGGATACGCAGTATTTT.

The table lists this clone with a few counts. CDR3 nucleotides: TGTGCCAGCAGCTTAAGGGTCCAGGGGGCCGACGTCGAGACCCAGTACTTC. Amino acid sequence: CASSLRVQGADVETQYF. This chain connects TRBV7-3 to TRBJ2-5, with 8 bases identical to TRBD1. CDR1 and CDR2 (germline): SGHTA, FQGTGA. The CDR3 covers 17 residues. The J segment lost 5 bases and the V segment lost 1 base, leaving 12 bases of the junction unmatched.

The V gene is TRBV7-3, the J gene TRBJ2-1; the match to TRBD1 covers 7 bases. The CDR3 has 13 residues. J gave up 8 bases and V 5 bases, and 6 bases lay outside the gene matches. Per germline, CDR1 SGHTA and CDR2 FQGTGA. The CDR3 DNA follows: TGTGCCAGCAGCCTAGACAGGGACGATGAGCAGTTCTTC. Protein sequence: CASSLDRDDEQFF.

The CDR3, as DNA: TGCGCCAGCAGCCCGAGTCTAGCGGGGGGTCAAGAGACCCAGTACTTC. Translated: CASSPSLAGGQETQYF. The V call is TRBV4-1, the J call TRBJ2-5, with 11 bases matching TRBD2. V lost 4 bases and J lost 2; bases outside the gene matches: 6. The CDR3 extends over 16 amino acids. Germline CDR1 and CDR2: MGHRA and YSYEKL.

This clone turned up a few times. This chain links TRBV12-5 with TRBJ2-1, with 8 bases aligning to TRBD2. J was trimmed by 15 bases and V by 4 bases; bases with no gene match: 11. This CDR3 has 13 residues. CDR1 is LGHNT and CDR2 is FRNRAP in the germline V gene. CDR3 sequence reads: CASGWDRGGNRFF. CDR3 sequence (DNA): TGTGCTAGTGGTTGGGATCGCGGGGGGAATCGGTTCTTC.

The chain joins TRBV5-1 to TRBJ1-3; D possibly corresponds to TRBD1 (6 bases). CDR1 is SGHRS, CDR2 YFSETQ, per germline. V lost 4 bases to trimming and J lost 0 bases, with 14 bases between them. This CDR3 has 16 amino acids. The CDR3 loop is CASSRRQVLSGNTIYF. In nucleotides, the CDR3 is TGCGCCAGCAGCAGGAGACAGGTCCTCTCTGGAAACACCATATATTTT.

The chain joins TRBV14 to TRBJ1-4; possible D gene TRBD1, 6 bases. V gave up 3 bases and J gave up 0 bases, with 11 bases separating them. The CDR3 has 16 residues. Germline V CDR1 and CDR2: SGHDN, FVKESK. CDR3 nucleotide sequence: TGTGCCAGCAGCCAGAGACAGGCCGCAACTAATGAAAAACTGTTTTTT. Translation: CASSQRQAATNEKLFF.

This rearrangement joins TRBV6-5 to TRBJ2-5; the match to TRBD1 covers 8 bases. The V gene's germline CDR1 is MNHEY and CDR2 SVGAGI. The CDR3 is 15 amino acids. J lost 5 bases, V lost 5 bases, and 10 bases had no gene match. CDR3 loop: CASSTRQGSRETQYF. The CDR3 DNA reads TGTGCCAGCAGTACCAGACAGGGGTCTAGGGAGACCCAGTACTTC.

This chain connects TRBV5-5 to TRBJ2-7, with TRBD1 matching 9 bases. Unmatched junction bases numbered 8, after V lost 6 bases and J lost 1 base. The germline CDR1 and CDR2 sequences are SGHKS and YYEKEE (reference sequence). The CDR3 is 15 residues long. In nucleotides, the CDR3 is TGTGCCAGCAACCCCCCACAGGGGGCGTCCTACGAGCAGTACTTC. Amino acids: CASNPPQGASYEQYF. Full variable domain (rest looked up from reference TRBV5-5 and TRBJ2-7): DAGVTQSPTHLIKTRGQQVTLRCSPISGHKSVSWYQQVLGQGPQFIFQYYEKEERGRGNFPDRFSARQFPNYSSELNVNALLLGDSALYLCASNPPQGASYEQYFGPGTRLTVT.

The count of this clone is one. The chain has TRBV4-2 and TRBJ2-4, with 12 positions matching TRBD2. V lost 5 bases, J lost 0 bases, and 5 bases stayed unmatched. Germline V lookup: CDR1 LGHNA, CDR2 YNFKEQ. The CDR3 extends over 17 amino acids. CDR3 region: CASSGTSGSLAKNIQYF. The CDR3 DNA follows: TGTGCCAGCAGCGGGACTAGCGGGTCACTAGCCAAAAACATTCAGTACTTC.

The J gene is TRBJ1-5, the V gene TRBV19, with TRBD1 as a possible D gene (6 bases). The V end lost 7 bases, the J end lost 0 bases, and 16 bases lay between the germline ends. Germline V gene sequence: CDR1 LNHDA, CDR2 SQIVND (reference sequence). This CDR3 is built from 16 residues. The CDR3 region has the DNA TGTGCCAGTAAGTACCGGGACAACTATAGCAATCAGCCCCAGCATTTT. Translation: CASKYRDNYSNQPQHF.

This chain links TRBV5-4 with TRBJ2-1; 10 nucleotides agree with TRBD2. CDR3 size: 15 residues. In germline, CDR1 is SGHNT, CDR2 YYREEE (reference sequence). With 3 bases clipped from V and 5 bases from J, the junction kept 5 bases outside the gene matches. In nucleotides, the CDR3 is TGTGCCAGCAGCTCGGGACTAGCGAGGAACAATGAGCAGTTCTTC. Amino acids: CASSSGLARNNEQFF.

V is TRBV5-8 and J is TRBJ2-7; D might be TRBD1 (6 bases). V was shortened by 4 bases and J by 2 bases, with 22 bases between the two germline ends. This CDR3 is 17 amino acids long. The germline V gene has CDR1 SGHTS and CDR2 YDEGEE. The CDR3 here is CASSRLSSRTAAYEQYF. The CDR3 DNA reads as TGTGCCAGCAGCCGCCTCTCCTCCAGGACAGCGGCCTACGAGCAGTACTTC.

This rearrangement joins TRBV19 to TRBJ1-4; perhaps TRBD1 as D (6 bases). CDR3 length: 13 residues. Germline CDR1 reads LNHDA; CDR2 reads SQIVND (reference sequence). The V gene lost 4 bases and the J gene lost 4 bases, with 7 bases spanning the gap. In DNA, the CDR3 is TGTGCCAGTAGTAAGGACAGTAATGAAAAACTGTTTTTT. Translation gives CASSKDSNEKLFF.

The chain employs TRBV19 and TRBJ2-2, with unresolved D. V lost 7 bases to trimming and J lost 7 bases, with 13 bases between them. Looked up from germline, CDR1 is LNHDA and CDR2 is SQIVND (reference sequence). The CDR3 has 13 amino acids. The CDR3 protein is CASTRGASGELFF. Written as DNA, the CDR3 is TGTGCCAGTACCCGAGGAGCTAGCGGGGAGCTGTTTTTT.